This TCR beta chain derives from a study of shared clonotypes between healthy human individuals. Study outcomes and limitations: Researchers sampled only blood; tissue repertoires likely differ. Naive subsets tended to show greater estimated richness than memory subsets.

Each subset's genomic DNA was split evenly across several immunoSEQ plates. Clones were read by immunoSEQ multiplex PCR, and TCRdb kept only the in-frame ones, dropping some. There are over a million clones in the sample; approximately 80% occur only once, and under 0.8% lies in the top ten. A remark on this clone: What it recognizes is unknown.

This CDR3 has 14 residues. J was trimmed by 5 bases and V by 1 base; bases with no gene match: 3. Germline loops: CDR1 SGHTA, CDR2 FQGNSA. The sequenced sample consisted of memory CD4+ T cells from PBMCs. Subset given: CD45RA-negative fraction. The V gene is TRBV7-2, the J gene TRBJ1-2; 8 positions match TRBD1. The receptor's source is a man younger than 35 in good health. Some clones in this sample may be carry-over from other donors' samples. The DNA for the CDR3 is TGTGCCAGCAGCTTAGAAACAGGGGGTTATGGCTACACCTTC. Encoded protein: CASSLETGGYGYTF. Combining the CDR3 with reference TRBV7-2 and TRBJ1-2 gives the whole variable domain GAGVSQSPSNKVTEKGKDVELRCDPISGHTALYWYRQSLGQGLEFLIYFQGNSAPDKSGLPSDRFSAERTGGSVSTLTIQRTQQEDSAVYLCASSLETGGYGYTFGSGTRLTVV.